This TCR beta chain was sequenced during a study of cytomegalovirus exposure and HLA in healthy donors. Germline values: CDR1 SEHNR, CDR2 FQNEAQ (reference sequence). The CDR3 runs 12 residues. PCR employed 60 Vbeta and 13 Jbeta primers. The protocol was immunoSEQ multiplex PCR, while the TCRdb copy is restricted to in-frame clones and leaves out a portion. The table includes about 200,000 clones, roughly 80% detected once. In this sample, this clone turned up a few times. One end of the junction fails to match germline, which may point to a read error. This receptor was obtained from a man aged 35 to 55 in good health and CMV-seronegative. The sequenced sample was PBMCs. V and J are TRBV7-9 and TRBJ2-7, with TRBD2 as a possible D gene (6 bases). The CDR3 protein is CSSSLGGNEQYF. Here the CDR3 DNA reads TGTTCCAGCAGCTTAGGAGGGAACGAGCAGTACTTC.